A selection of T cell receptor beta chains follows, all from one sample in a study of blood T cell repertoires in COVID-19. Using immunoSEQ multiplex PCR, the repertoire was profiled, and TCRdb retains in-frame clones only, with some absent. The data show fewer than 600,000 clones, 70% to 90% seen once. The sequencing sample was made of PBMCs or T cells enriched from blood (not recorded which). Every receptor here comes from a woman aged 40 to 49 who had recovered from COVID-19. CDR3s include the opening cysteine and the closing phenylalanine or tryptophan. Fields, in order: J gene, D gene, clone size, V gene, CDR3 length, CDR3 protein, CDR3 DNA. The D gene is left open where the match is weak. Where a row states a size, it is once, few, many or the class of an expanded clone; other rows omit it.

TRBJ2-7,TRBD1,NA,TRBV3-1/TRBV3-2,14,CASSQEGTAYEQYF,TGTGCCAGCAGCCAAGAGGGGACAGCCTACGAGCAGTACTTC
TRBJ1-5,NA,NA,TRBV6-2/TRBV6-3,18,CASSFGRGIMISNQPQHF,TGTGCCAGCAGTTTCGGGAGGGGGATCATGATTAGCAATCAGCCCCAGCATTTT
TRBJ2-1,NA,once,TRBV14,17,CASSQDPSGGKYNEQFF,TGTGCCAGCAGCCAAGATCCGAGCGGAGGGAAGTACAATGAGCAGTTCTTC
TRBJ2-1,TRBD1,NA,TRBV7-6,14,CASSLGQANNEQFF,TGTGCCAGCAGCTTGGGACAGGCGAACAATGAGCAGTTCTTC
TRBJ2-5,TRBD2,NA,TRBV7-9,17,CASSPGLALHREPTQYF,TGTGCCAGCAGCCCTGGACTAGCATTGCACAGAGAGCCGACCCAGTACTTC
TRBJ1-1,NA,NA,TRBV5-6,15,CASSSGGRVNTEAFF,TGTGCCAGCAGCTCCGGTGGCAGGGTCAACACTGAAGCTTTCTTT
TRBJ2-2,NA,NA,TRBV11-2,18,CASSSLAGAEGYTGELFF,TGTGCCAGCAGCTCACTCGCGGGGGCGGAGGGTTATACCGGGGAGCTGTTTTTT
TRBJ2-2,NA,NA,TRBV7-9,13,CATPRRDTGELFF,TGTGCCACGCCCCGCAGGGATACCGGGGAGCTGTTTTTT
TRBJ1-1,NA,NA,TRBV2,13,CASSARGGTEAFF,TGTGCCAGCAGTGCTAGGGGCGGCACTGAAGCTTTCTTT
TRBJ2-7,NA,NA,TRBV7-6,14,CASSKLGLSYEQYF,TGTGCCAGCAGCAAACTAGGGCTATCCTACGAGCAGTACTTC
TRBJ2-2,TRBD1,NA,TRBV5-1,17,CASSLEMDRVPTGELFF,TGCGCCAGCAGCTTGGAAATGGACAGGGTGCCCACCGGGGAGCTGTTTTTT
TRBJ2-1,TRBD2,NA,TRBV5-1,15,CASSSGTSGRTEQFF,TGCGCCAGCAGCTCCGGGACTAGCGGGAGGACTGAGCAGTTCTTC
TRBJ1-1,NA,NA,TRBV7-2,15,CASSLVWTMNTEAFF,TGTGCCAGCAGCTTAGTGTGGACAATGAACACTGAAGCTTTCTTT
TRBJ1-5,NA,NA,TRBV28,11,CASSTIQPQHF,TGTGCCAGCAGTACTATACAGCCCCAGCATTTT
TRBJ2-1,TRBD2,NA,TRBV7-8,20,CASSLERLAGGPVRYNEQFF,TGTGCCAGCAGCTTAGAGCGATTAGCGGGAGGGCCGGTTCGCTACAATGAGCAGTTCTTC
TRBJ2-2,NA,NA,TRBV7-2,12,CASSLAEGELFF,TGTGCCAGCAGCTTAGCTGAGGGGGAGCTGTTTTTT